This TCR beta chain emerged from a study of cytomegalovirus exposure and HLA in healthy donors (dated by TCRdb to about 2017). Broadly, across the study: An earlier analysis of more than 550 of the donors reported roughly 300 Gb of sequence data and some 110 million unique TCR beta sequences obtained from roughly 170 million T cells. Approximately 310 gigabases of sequencing data and approximately 93 million unique TCR sequences were included in an early release covering under 650 HLA-typed donors. Of the roughly 390 genotyped donors, 65% to 90% fell in the genetic ancestry cluster associated with self-reported Caucasian donors. The study aimed to test whether signatures of past pathogen exposure could be identified by cataloging public T cell receptors. The study profiled the T cell repertoires of about 640 subjects by immunosequencing and related them to cytomegalovirus serostatus. In addition to the first cohort of around 670 subjects, a separate validation cohort of approximately 120 different subjects was used. To predict cytomegalovirus infection status, the study brought together high-throughput TCR immunosequencing, statistical association of individual TCRs with disease status, and machine learning. A later analysis re-analyzed previously published TCR beta repertoires from 666 donors and added high-resolution HLA genotyping to study TCR occurrence patterns. Rather than drawing on any new phenotypic data, the later analysis identified candidate immune exposures from TCR beta sequences and the way those sequences occurred across donors. An earlier analysis of around 540 of the donors applied high-throughput TCR beta sequencing to assess whether each TCR beta V gene segment acted as functional or pseudogenic. Donor age, sex, ethnicity and CMV serostatus were compiled alongside the repertoire data. A later genetic analysis used genome-wide SNP genotypes for about three fifths of the roughly 700 donors, treating that subset as a discovery cohort. All discovery cohort repertoires had been generated using a single sequencing platform. Class I and class II HLA loci were covered by the typing at four-digit resolution. The number of donors typed differed by locus, with about 620-630 for A, B, C, DRB1 and DQB1, around 500 for DQA1, about 610 for DPA1, and some 440 for DPB1. A handful of DR-DQ haplotypes were handled as single units for association and clustering because linkage in the cohort was strong. Among over 350 genotyped donors of the cohort, an average of roughly 240,000 unique TCR beta nucleotide sequences were sequenced per donor, about a sixth of them non-productive. Results and caveats for the whole study, not just this receptor: In a later analysis, HLA-associated TCR beta chains were found to be more clonally expanded and to have lower generation probabilities than equally common non-associated chains. A cluster of highly shared sequence variants was judged likely to represent a technical artifact of the sequencing pipeline. Most TCR sequences were observed very rarely across donors, whereas some public TCRs were present in many individuals. For the cohort, immune exposure information was limited to CMV serostatus. In a later analysis, most CMV-associated TCR beta chains were found to appear HLA-restricted, with HLA associations seemingly driven largely by CMV exposure. According to a later analysis, parvovirus B19, influenza, CMV and Epstein-Barr virus appeared linked to several top co-occurrence clusters. HLA typing was unavailable for some donors at each locus, so association tests used only the typed subset. In a later genetic analysis, fewer N-insertions in productive TCRs were reported among donors in an Asian-associated ancestry cluster than the roughly 700-donor mean. An earlier analysis of approximately 500 of the donors showed that most TCR beta V segments appeared in productive rearrangements either about 87% or about 30% of the time, which broadly matched IMGT annotations. An association between a missense DCLRE1C variant and V-gene and J-gene trimming of TCR beta chains was found in a later genetic analysis and replicated in an independent cohort. Linkage disequilibrium might explain the correlated functional status among segregating V segments, but an unknown experimental factor could not be excluded. A later analysis associated 15,000 to 20,000 TCR beta sequences with specific HLA alleles at a false discovery rate of 0.05. A further reported finding was that TCR beta sequences accurately predicted the HLA-A and HLA-B alleles for most subjects in the first cohort. The authors suggested that the approach could potentially be extended to other disease states and immunological phenotypes. Strong co-occurrence of HLA alleles, especially DR and DQ, made assigning TCR associations to individual alleles difficult. Roughly uniform sequencing depth across donors was assumed in presence/absence analyses, although this assumption may not hold. Seventeen rarely observed V segments, including chromosome 9 orphons, were excluded from the earlier analysis of approximately 500 of the donors because counts were too low. The classifier was reported to diagnose cytomegalovirus status with high specificity and sensitivity in both the original and validation cohorts. Because the 87-base-pair reads could not distinguish some IMGT-functional V segments, including TRBV6-2 and TRBV6-3, those segments were excluded. The cohort was sequenced for TCR beta chains only, and without alpha or paired-chain data the features that could be detected were limited. According to a later analysis, TCR association rates differed among HLA loci, with DRB1 alleles showing the most associated TCRs and HLA-C alleles showing the fewest. In vitro tests confirmed that a few of the cytomegalovirus-associated TCR beta chains recognize cytomegalovirus antigens. The study listed 150 to 200 TCR beta chains as associated with cytomegalovirus.

In total, around 600 healthy bone marrow donors made up the cohort. At the time of sampling, every cohort member was nominally healthy, though immune exposures that went unrecorded were likely present. The donor tested CMV seronegative and was one of the 352 seronegative cohort members. A peripheral blood sample was provided by each donor, and peripheral blood mononuclear cells were used for TCR beta sequencing. The Qiagen DNeasy Blood Extraction Kit was used to extract genomic DNA from the blood cell samples. The library was generated by the immunoSEQ multiplex PCR assay. The multiplex PCR relied on a mix of 60 forward primers for TCR Vbeta segments and 13 reverse primers for TCR Jbeta segments. A multiplex PCR assay on genomic DNA amplified the CDR3 region of rearranged TCR beta genes. Amplified TCR beta libraries were sequenced as 87-base-pair reads on the Illumina HiSeq System. The paper's data handling went like this. A later analysis counted about 80 million unique TCR beta chains across the 500 to 850 repertoires, and some 11 million of these chains were shared by at least two donors. Raw reads were error-corrected and collapsed into unique sequences by a nearest-neighbor algorithm in which closely related sequences were merged to remove PCR and sequencing errors. Alignment of CDR3 sequences to IMGT reference sequences was used to assign V, D and J gene segments. For a sequence to be retained, at least a six-nucleotide match to both a V gene segment and a J gene segment was required. A rearrangement counted as productive if the CDR3 had no stop codons and remained in frame with V and J, and every other rearrangement counted as non-productive. Following IMGT convention, CDR3 was defined as the stretch from the second conserved V-encoded cysteine to the conserved J-encoded phenylalanine. In an earlier analysis of more than 550 of the donors, sequences lacking an unambiguous match to a single V gene segment were excluded. In an earlier analysis of almost 600 of the donors, a V segment was called functional when productive rearrangements were above 56.7%, and segregating when the standard deviation between donors exceeded 5%. A statistical classification framework was built to diagnose cytomegalovirus status from the catalog of TCR beta chain sequences. In a later analysis, TCR nucleotide sequences were compared against IMGT/GENE-DB human TR gene sequences so that V and J genes could be assigned. In a later analysis, CDR3 sequences and most-parsimonious VDJ recombination scenarios were assigned using the TCRdist pipeline. A later analysis defined each TCR beta chain by its CDR3 amino acid sequence plus V-gene family, and excluded reads lacking a unique V-gene family. As a way to deal with suspected cross-contamination and a sequencing artifact, a later analysis dropped 500 to 700 nucleotide sequences that were highly shared and had low generation probability. In a later analysis, a clonal expansion index was calculated for each public chain from normalized within-repertoire ranks of inferred template counts. A later analysis computed generation probabilities with a VDJ recombination model fitted to out-of-frame rearrangements, and checked the results against IGoR. A later analysis scored TCR-TCR, TCR-HLA and TCR-CMV co-occurrence with hypergeometric tests, applying a repertoire-size bias correction to TCR pairs. To estimate false discovery rates, a later analysis permuted the HLA or CMV assignments 20 times. A later analysis grouped co-occurring TCRs with DBSCAN, adding TCRdist sequence similarity when clustering within HLA-allele-positive subsets. For co-occurrence clustering, repertoires with fewer than 30,000 or more than 120,000 public chains were excluded, along with roughly five repertoires with anomalous nucleotide sharing. Here the immuneACCESS table is served through TCRdb, limited to in-frame sequences with V and J called. Missing clones are a known gap in these copies; in checked studies unresolved V genes cover under half, and the rest lacks a known reason. For V, J and clone size, that table is used; D and trimming come from the DNA. Counted in this sample were around 30,000 clones; 35% to 55% of them appeared once. 2% of the sample is held by the ten biggest clonotypes.

Trimming removed 5 bases from V and 2 bases from J, leaving 10 bases between the germline ends. The CDR3 numbers 13 residues from cysteine through phenylalanine. Kept here is only the CDR3 DNA, which spans 39 bases and is read in frame from base 1. The germline V gene (reference sequence) supplies CDR1 GTSNPN and CDR2 SVGIG. Turning to this clone: Its target antigen remains unknown. No base-level quality is on record; no much larger clone is a single base apart.

The source material was PBMCs. In this chain, TRBV30 is recombined with TRBJ1-5; no confident D gene assignment can be made. The origin of this receptor is a woman aged 45-65 years in good health and CMV-seronegative. This receptor has the CDR3 CAWEVGRNQPQHF. The nucleotide sequence reads TGTGCCTGGGAGGTTGGTCGCAATCAGCCCCAGCATTTT.